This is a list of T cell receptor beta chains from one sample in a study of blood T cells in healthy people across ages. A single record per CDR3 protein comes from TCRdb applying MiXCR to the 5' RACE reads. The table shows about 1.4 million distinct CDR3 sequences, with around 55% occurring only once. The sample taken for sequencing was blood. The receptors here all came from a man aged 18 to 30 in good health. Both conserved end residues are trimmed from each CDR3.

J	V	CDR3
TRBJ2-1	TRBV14	TSSPSARGVNEQF
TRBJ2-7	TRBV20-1	SAPLRLAGGYEQY
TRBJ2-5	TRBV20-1	SAWQHGQGARGAY
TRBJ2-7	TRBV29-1	SVRLVSSYEQY
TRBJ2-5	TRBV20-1	SARGRINQETQY
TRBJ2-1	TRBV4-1	ASTRPGTASRNEQF
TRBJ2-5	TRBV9	ASSVELSGETQY
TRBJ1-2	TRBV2	ASSERGVYGYT
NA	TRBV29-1	SVVVGDEQY
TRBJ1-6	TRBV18	ASSPEVNSPLH
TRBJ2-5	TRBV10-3	AISDMTSGGETQY
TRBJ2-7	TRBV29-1	SVEDQGSGQPYEQY
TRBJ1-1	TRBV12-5	ASGPFEHTEAF
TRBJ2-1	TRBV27	ASSLSGSGGLSYNEQF
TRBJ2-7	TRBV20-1	SARGQDYYEQY
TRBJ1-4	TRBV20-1	SAKPGRHATNEKLF
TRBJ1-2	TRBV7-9	ASSLNGGTSFGYT
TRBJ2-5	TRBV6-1	ASSPLGTSGPGETQY
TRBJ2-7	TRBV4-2	ASSQIGGGELSYEQY
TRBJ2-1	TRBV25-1	ASSQAGRDNEQF
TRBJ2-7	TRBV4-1	ASSQDKETHPPYEQY
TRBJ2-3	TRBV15	ATSSYALGGDTQY
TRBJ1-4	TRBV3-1	ASLGRAGATNEKLF
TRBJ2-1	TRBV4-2	ASSPEAGGIYEQF
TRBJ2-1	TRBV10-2	ASSERHRVMGSSETQF
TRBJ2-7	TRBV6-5	ASSYSNLFTATYNEQY
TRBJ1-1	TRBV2	ASNRGLNTEAF
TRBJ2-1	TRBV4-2	ASSQEGSDFYNEQF
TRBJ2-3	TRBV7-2	ACYSSGVSTDTQY
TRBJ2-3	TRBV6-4	ASRAIAGPTDTQY
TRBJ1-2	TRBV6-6	ASSYSGQQADGYT
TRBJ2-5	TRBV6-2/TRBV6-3	ASSSSGAIQETQY
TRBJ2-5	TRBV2	ASSPGRSLQETQY
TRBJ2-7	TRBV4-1	ASSQGVAGSYEQY
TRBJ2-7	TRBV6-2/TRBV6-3	ASSYSRGNIHEQY
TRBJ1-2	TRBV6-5	ASTKIRGFGYT